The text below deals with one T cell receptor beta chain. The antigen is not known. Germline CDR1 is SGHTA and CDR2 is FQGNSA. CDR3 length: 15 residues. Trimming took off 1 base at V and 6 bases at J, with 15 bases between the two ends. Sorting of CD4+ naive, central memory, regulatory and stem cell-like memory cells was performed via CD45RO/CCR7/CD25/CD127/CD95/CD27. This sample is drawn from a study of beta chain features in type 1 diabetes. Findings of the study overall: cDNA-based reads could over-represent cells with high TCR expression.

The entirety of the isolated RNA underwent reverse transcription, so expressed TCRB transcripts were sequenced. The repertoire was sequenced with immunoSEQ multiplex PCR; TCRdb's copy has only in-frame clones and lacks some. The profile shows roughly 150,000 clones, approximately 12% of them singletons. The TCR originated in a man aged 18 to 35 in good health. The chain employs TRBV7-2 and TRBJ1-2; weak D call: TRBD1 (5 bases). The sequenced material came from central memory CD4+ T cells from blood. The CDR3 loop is CASSLGAWGGNGYTF. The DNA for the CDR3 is TGTGCCAGCAGCTTAGGGGCGTGGGGCGGGAATGGCTACACCTTC.